The clone carrying this TCR beta chain counts as medium-sized by frequency. Its cognate antigen is unknown. TRB was amplified by touch-down multiplex PCR, primer pools A and B combined. TCRdb reanalyzed the multiplex PCR reads, giving one entry per CDR3 protein sequence and no DNA. The data include around 4,200 distinct CDR3 sequences; the top ten clones carry roughly 14%. The data belong to a study of T cell clusters in autoimmune cytopenias. Whole-study context: A median of approximately 47,000 TRB reads per sample yielded a median around 2,500 distinct clonotypes. Study findings and constraints: Healthy donors had 2.5 to 3-fold more exclusive TRB clusters than active autoimmune hepatitis patients.

Tens of thousands of genome equivalents of blood DNA were amplified for TRB. The CDR3 runs 16 residues. Germline assignment: CDR1 LNHDA and CDR2 SQIVND (reference sequence). The material sequenced was peripheral blood. The J gene is TRBJ2-1, the V gene TRBV19; absent DNA, TCRdb's TRBD2 call cannot be checked. This clonotype was obtained from a human donor with an autoimmune cytopenia or autoimmune hepatitis (not recorded which). The CDR3 spells CASSMGLAVAPDEQFF.